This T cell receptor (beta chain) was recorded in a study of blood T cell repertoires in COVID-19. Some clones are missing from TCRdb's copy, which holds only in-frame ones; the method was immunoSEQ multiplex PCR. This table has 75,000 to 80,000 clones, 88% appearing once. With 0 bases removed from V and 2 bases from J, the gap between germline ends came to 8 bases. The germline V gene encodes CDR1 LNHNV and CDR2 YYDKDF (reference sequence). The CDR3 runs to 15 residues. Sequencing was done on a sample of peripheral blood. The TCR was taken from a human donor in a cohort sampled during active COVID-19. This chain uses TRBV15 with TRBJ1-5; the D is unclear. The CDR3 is CATSRERVGNQPQHF. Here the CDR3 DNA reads TGTGCCACCAGCAGAGAACGGGTTGGCAATCAGCCCCAGCATTTT.